The clone carrying this T cell receptor (beta chain) was seen only a few times. Its cognate antigen is unknown. The CDR3 is 13 amino acids. Deletions cut 1 base from V and 7 bases from J, with 8 bases between. CDR1 and CDR2 from the germline V gene are GTSNPN and SVGIG (reference sequence). The PCR contained 60 Vbeta and 13 Jbeta primers. Per the original methods: Later analysis identified tens of millions of unique TCR beta chains, about 11 million shared. This table comes from immunoSEQ multiplex PCR, and its TCRdb copy is limited to in-frame clones, with some not included. Clonal size and the V and J genes are those of that table, whereas D and trimming came from the DNA. In the table there are 100,000 to 120,000 clones, 65% to 85% of which are singletons. This entry is derived from a study of cytomegalovirus exposure and HLA in healthy donors. The study, taken as a whole, reports: The authors later found TCR association rates varying by HLA locus, with DRB1 most and HLA-C fewest. V- and J-gene trimming of TCR beta was linked (in a later analysis) to a missense DCLRE1C variant.

V is TRBV30 and J is TRBJ1-6; no clear D. The sample taken for sequencing was PBMCs. This TCR was sampled from a woman in her twenties or thirties in good health and CMV-seropositive. The CDR3 DNA reads as TGTGCCTGGAGTGCTACTCCAAATTCACCCCTCCACTTT. This codes for CAWSATPNSPLHF.